This T cell receptor (beta chain) was captured by sequencing in a study of T cell clonotyping in hematopoietic cell transplantation. Study-wide points: Broader posttransplant TCR repertoire diversity was predicted by graft donor and pretransplant recipient Inverse Simpson Index values. At the given depth, recipient repertoires were over 97% de novo clonotypes.

To note about this clone: Its antigen is unidentified.

Blood collection times were about day -28 and days 30, 100, 180 posttransplant. The data were produced by immunoSEQ multiplex PCR, yet TCRdb's version contains in-frame clones alone and is incomplete. This table holds a few thousand clones, roughly 86% found once. The CDR3 runs to 18 residues. Germline V lookup: CDR1 MNHEY, CDR2 SMNVEV (reference sequence). The trim removed 3 bases at V and 0 bases at J, leaving 8 bases unmatched. The sequencing used peripheral blood mononuclear cells, collected 100 days after allogeneic stem cell transplant. The TCR originated in an older male patient who had an allogeneic stem cell transplant from an unrelated donor, so T cells may come from the graft donor. Some clones in this sample may be carry-over from other donors' samples. The genes are TRBV27 and TRBJ2-5; the match to TRBD2 covers 12 bases. The CDR3 bases are TGTGCCAGCAGTTTTGATACTAGCGGGAGGAGTCACCAAGAGACCCAGTACTTC. This encodes CASSFDTSGRSHQETQYF.